This TCR beta chain was identified during a study of T cells in Graves' hyperthyroidism and ophthalmopathy. Study at large: Pretreatment peripheral blood was obtained at initial diagnosis.

The diagnoses drew upon clinical symptoms, serum thyroxine and TRAb, thyroid ultrasound and orbital computed tomography. In the case of this clonotype: A much larger clone differs by one base, so this may be a read error.

Trimming stripped 6 bases from V and 4 bases from J, with 12 bases between. The germline V gene encodes CDR1 MNHEY and CDR2 SVGEGT. The CDR3 is 14 amino acids. TCR beta CDR3 region amplification was performed from RNA transcripts. HTBI primers were the set used in a first-round RT-PCR of the TCR CDR3. TCRdb re-derived calls from the multiplex PCR reads in MiXCR, one entry per CDR3 protein. This table has about 330,000 distinct CDR3 sequences, roughly 15% appearing once. V usage is TRBV6-2 or TRBV6-3 and J usage is TRBJ1-4; D call uncertain. This receptor was identified in a woman aged 40 to 55 with Graves' ophthalmopathy. The source material was blood. In DNA form, the CDR3 reads TGTGCCAGCAGAATGAGGGCTGATAATGAAAAACTGTTTTTT. Translating it yields CASRMRADNEKLFF.